This T cell receptor (beta chain) was recovered during a study of CD8 T cells in Susac syndrome. Germline V gene lookup returns CDR1 MNHNS and CDR2 SASEGT. There are 13 residues in the CDR3. The trim removed 6 bases at V and 11 bases at J, leaving 10 bases unmatched. Patients with Susac syndrome met diagnostic criteria that were recently defined for definite or probable disease. While CD8+ and CD4+ T cells were isolated negatively, TEMRA cells were enriched by FACS. Roughly 0.45 to 1 ug RNA was reverse transcribed with random hexamers. Amplification of TCR beta CDR3 spanned 54 Vbeta and 13 Jbeta via immunoSEQ multiplex PCR. Each CDR3 protein gets one entry after TCRdb re-called the immunoSEQ multiplex PCR reads with MiXCR. This table holds roughly 250,000 distinct CDR3 sequences, about 96% found once.

This sequence was found in a human donor with Susac syndrome. Sequencing used CD4+ T cells from PBMCs. The chain is built from TRBV6-1 and TRBJ2-7; 10 nucleotides agree with TRBD1. CDR3: CASRAGTGVQEYF. The CDR3 region has the DNA TGTGCCAGCAGGGCCGGGACAGGGGTACAGGAGTACTTC.